This T cell receptor (beta chain) came from a study of blood T cell repertoires in COVID-19. Germline CDR1 and CDR2: WNHNN and SYGVQD (reference sequence). CDR3 length: 13 residues. Between the trimmed V and J ends, which lost 8 bases and 3 bases, there was a span of 11 bases. Assay: immunoSEQ multiplex PCR; the TCRdb copy retains only in-frame clones and omits some. The table lists over 200,000 clones, around 90% of them singletons. This sequence originates from a human donor in a cohort exposed to, infected with or recovered from COVID-19 (not recorded which). The donor label of this sample is uncertain. Sequenced: PBMCs or T cells enriched from blood (not recorded which). V and J are TRBV10-1 and TRBJ1-5, with no clear D. This CDR3 is CASPQEINQPQHF. For the CDR3, the DNA is TGCGCCAGCCCCCAGGAAATCAATCAGCCCCAGCATTTT.